This entry features one T cell receptor beta chain sequence. The data belong to a study of shared clonotypes between healthy human individuals. V was trimmed by 5 bases and J by 5 bases, leaving 12 bases between them. The CDR3 runs 13 residues. Germline CDR1 is SEHNR and CDR2 is FQNEAQ (reference sequence). Original analysis: Filtering differed for immunoSEQ, which gave only junction sequences without quality scores. Assay used: immunoSEQ multiplex PCR; TCRdb lists only in-frame clones, some missing. V, J and clone size reflect that table, while D and trimming were determined from the DNA. Seen here are approximately 2,000,000 clones, roughly 90% observed once, and the top ten hold around 0.35%.

Sequences were obtained from naive CD4+ T cells from PBMCs. The subset is: CD45RA+ positively selected. This TCR was recovered from a man younger than 30 in good health. Some clones in this sample may be carry-over from other donors' samples. This chain links TRBV7-9 with TRBJ1-1; D may be TRBD1 (5 bases). The CDR3 bases are TGTGCCAGCAGCCAAGGGGTGTGGACTGAAGCTTTCTTT. Residues: CASSQGVWTEAFF. The full variable domain, in which reference TRBV7-9 and TRBJ1-1 provide the parts outside the CDR3, is DTGVSQNPRHKITKRGQNVTFRCDPISEHNRLYWYRQTLGQGPEFLTYFQNEAQLEKSRLLSDRFSAERPKGSFSTLEIQRTEQGDSAMYLCASSQGVWTEAFFGQGTRLTVV.